This T cell receptor (beta chain) was identified during a study of OX40 agonist ivuxolimab in advanced cancers. Assay used: immunoSEQ multiplex PCR; TCRdb lists only in-frame clones, some missing. The sample holds some 80,000 clones; more than 75% are singletons and the top ten take about 0.5%. Trimming removed 4 bases from V and 8 bases from J; junction bases left unmatched: 6. The CDR3 consists of 13 residues. Per the germline V gene, CDR1 is SGHRS and CDR2 is YFSETQ. The chain employs TRBV5-1 and TRBJ1-2; TRBD1 matches at 9 bases. Source: CD4+ or CD8+ T cells sorted from blood, taken in a trial of the OX40 agonist ivuxolimab. The sequence was collected from an adult with an advanced solid tumor such as melanoma, head and neck, liver or kidney cancer. The CDR3 loop reads CASSPGQGSGYTF. The DNA of the CDR3 is TGCGCCAGCAGCCCGGGACAGGGAAGCGGCTACACCTTC.